This record looks at one T cell receptor beta chain sequence and its context. This CDR3 has 15 amino acids. V gave up 5 bases and J gave up 0 bases, with 11 bases separating them. CDR1 is MNHEY and CDR2 is SMNVEV in the germline V gene (reference sequence). Seattle patients were enrolled while actively infected and followed longitudinally. This sample is drawn from a study of blood T cell repertoires in COVID-19. As for the study in general: Acute and convalescent COVID-19 specimens originated in the United States, Italy and Spain. T cells, B-cell-depleted T cells, or PBMCs provided the cDNA or gDNA that served as material.

Study processing details: Amplification with reference gene primers provided the estimates of nucleated cell counts. Generated by immunoSEQ multiplex PCR, the TCRdb table keeps only in-frame clones and is missing some. V and J calls and clone size are those listed in that table; D and trimming were worked out from the DNA. Altogether under 450,000 clones are present, over 75% being singletons, with the ten largest covering 1.5% to 1.7%. This chain uses TRBV27 with TRBJ1-3; D possibly corresponds to TRBD1 (5 bases). This clonotype was obtained from a woman aged 40 to 50 with COVID-19, enrolled during active disease. The sequencing input was peripheral blood. The CDR3 sequence: CASSARQGSGNTIYF. In DNA form, the CDR3 reads TGTGCCAGCAGTGCCAGGCAGGGCTCTGGAAACACCATATATTTT.